This TCR beta chain was identified in a study of identifying expanded T cells in peripheral blood. This CDR3 is built from 14 residues. Trimming pared 6 bases from V and 0 bases from J, leaving 6 bases between. Germline values: CDR1 MNHEY, CDR2 SVGAGI. Regarding this clone: The antigen is not known.

During the collection period, no donor immune events like infections were recorded. Assay used: immunoSEQ multiplex PCR; TCRdb lists only in-frame clones, some missing. Of approximately 100,000 clones listed, approximately 90% are singletons. Study-level findings and limits: Roughly two-week clone count variance significantly increased as total template count grew.

The V gene is TRBV6-5, the J gene TRBJ2-6, with a possible D match to TRBD1 (6 bases). The sample consisted of blood. The sequence was collected from a person aged 18 to 75 in good health. CDR3 nucleotides: TGTGCCAGCAGACAGGGCTCTGGGGCCAACGTCCTGACTTTC. It encodes CASRQGSGANVLTF.